This passage covers 27 T cell receptor beta chains from one sample sequenced in a study of CD8+ T cells in alopecia areata. Treatment of the sample: oral pan-JAK inhibitor, 5-10 mg twice daily. Reverse transcribed after extraction, RNA yielded cDNA as the sequencing template. Data came from immunoSEQ multiplex PCR; TCRdb stores just in-frame clones and leaves some out. The sample contains about 200,000 clones, more than 45% of which appear only once. The sequences come from CD4+ T cells sorted from blood, collected at week 4, from a patient treated with tofacitinib. The receptors were sampled from a human donor with alopecia areata.

The chain combines TRBV29-1 with TRBJ2-7; possible D gene TRBD1, 6 bases. The V end was cut by 8 bases, the J end by 5 bases, with 16 bases between. This CDR3 contains 12 residues. The V gene's germline CDR1 is SQVTM and CDR2 ANQGSEA. CDR3: CSSLGRGDEQYF. In nucleotides, the CDR3 is TGCAGCTCCCTGGGCAGGGGTGACGAGCAGTACTTC.

This clone occurred once. The V gene is TRBV2, the J gene TRBJ2-1; D is possibly TRBD2 (6 bases). The CDR3 totals 15 residues. Trimming removed 3 bases at V and 0 bases at J, with 9 bases between. Germline V gene data show CDR1 as SNHLY and CDR2 as FYNNEI. As DNA, the CDR3 is TGTGCCAGCAGTGATCGGGGGACCTCCTACAATGAGCAGTTCTTC. Its protein is CASSDRGTSYNEQFF.

Only a few counts were recorded for this clone. The chain couples TRBV4-3 to TRBJ1-1, with 7 positions matching TRBD1. The ends lost 4 bases at V and 6 bases at J; junction bases unmatched: 11. This CDR3 has 15 amino acids. Germline loops: CDR1 LGHNA, CDR2 YSLEER. CDR3 sequence reads: CASSRDTGVGAEAFF. CDR3 nucleotide sequence: TGCGCCAGCAGCCGAGATACAGGGGTAGGGGCTGAAGCTTTCTTT.

The rearrangement links TRBV30 to TRBJ2-7; the D is unclear. The closer fit of TRBJ2-1 to the DNA end suggests the J call may be wrong. CDR3 length: 13 residues. Germline V CDR1 and CDR2: GTSNPN, SVGIG (reference sequence). The DNA for the CDR3 is TGTGCCTGGACGCCGGGTGCTACTTACGAGCAGTTCTTC. Translating it yields CAWTPGATYEQFF.

The table lists this clone with a few counts. The chain employs TRBV7-9 and TRBJ1-1, with TRBD1 as a possible D gene (5 bases). Per germline, CDR1 SEHNR and CDR2 FQNEAQ (reference sequence). V shed 2 bases and J shed 1 base, with 11 bases lying between them. The CDR3 runs to 15 residues. CDR3 loop: CASSLQVGGNTEAFF. The CDR3 coding sequence is TGTGCCAGCAGCTTACAAGTCGGGGGGAACACTGAAGCTTTCTTT.

This clone was counted a few times. The V and J genes are TRBV29-1 and TRBJ2-5; 10 bases align to TRBD1. The V and J ends lost 3 bases and 5 bases, in that order; junction bases with no gene match: 3. From germline, CDR1 is SQVTM and CDR2 ANQGSEA. The length of the CDR3 is 13 residues. The CDR3 sequence is CSVETGGSETQYF. The CDR3 DNA reads as TGCAGCGTTGAGACAGGGGGCTCGGAGACCCAGTACTTC.

This clone appeared a single time. CDR3 sequence: CASSATGSDTQYF. Written as DNA, the CDR3 is TGTGCCAGCAGTGCTACAGGGTCAGATACGCAGTATTTT. The V call is TRBV25-1, the J call TRBJ2-3; a weak D match, TRBD1 (6 bases). Germline-derived CDR1 and CDR2 are MGHDK and SYGVNS. The V end lost 4 bases, the J end lost 4 bases, and 9 bases lay between the germline ends. The CDR3 is made up of 13 amino acids.

This chain uses TRBV29-1 with TRBJ1-1, with TRBD1 identical over 7 bases. The V gene end was trimmed by 6 bases and the J gene end by 8 bases; junction bases not matched to a gene: 6. This CDR3 contains 11 residues. Germline CDR1 is SQVTM and CDR2 is ANQGSEA. This CDR3 is CSVGKQGEAFF. Here the CDR3 DNA reads TGCAGCGTGGGAAAACAGGGGGAAGCTTTCTTT.

The table lists this clone with a few counts. The chain recombines TRBV29-1 with TRBJ1-2; D unresolved. The germline V gene has CDR1 SQVTM and CDR2 ANQGSEA. The CDR3 length is 12 residues. Between the trimmed V and J ends, which lost 6 bases and 5 bases, there was a span of 13 bases. The CDR3 DNA reads TGCAGCGTCTCGACCCTGGGGTATGGCTACACCTTC. Translating it yields CSVSTLGYGYTF.

The V and J genes are TRBV30 and TRBJ2-2; a possible D gene is TRBD1 (6 bases). This CDR3 region has 12 residues. V was cut by 2 bases and J by 8 bases, with 9 bases left in between. CDR1 and CDR2 from the germline V gene are GTSNPN and SVGIG (reference sequence). CDR3 bases: TGTGCCTGGAGTTGGACAGCAGGGGAGCTGTTTTTT. Translation gives CAWSWTAGELFF. Variable domain in full (rest from reference TRBV30 and TRBJ2-2): SQTIHQWPATLVQPVGSPLSLECTVEGTSNPNLYWYRQAAGRGLQLLFYSVGIGQISSEVPQNLSASRPQDRQFILSSKKLLLSDSGFYLCAWSWTAGELFFGEGSRLTVL.

This clone was counted only a few times. This chain links TRBV5-4 with TRBJ2-1, with 9 nucleotides matching TRBD2. CDR1 is SGHNT, CDR2 YYREEE, per germline (reference sequence). V lost 4 bases to trimming and J lost 4 bases; unmatched junction nucleotides: 6. The CDR3 spans 15 residues. CDR3 in amino acids: CASSQPGLAYNEQFF. The DNA of the CDR3 is TGTGCCAGCAGCCAACCGGGACTAGCTTACAATGAGCAGTTCTTC.

V usage is TRBV29-1 and J usage is TRBJ2-3; D is uncertain. In germline, CDR1 is SQVTM, CDR2 ANQGSEA. Trimming left V 5 bases short and J 4 bases short, with 7 bases between. The CDR3 loop spans 11 amino acids. CDR3 amino acids: CSVISPDTQYF. The CDR3 DNA sequence: TGCAGCGTTATTTCTCCAGATACGCAGTATTTT.

The chain carries TRBV4-1 and TRBJ2-2, with a weak D call TRBD1 (5 bases). Germline lookup yields CDR1 MGHRA and CDR2 YSYEKL. CDR3 length: 16 amino acids. The ends were cut back, 1 base at V and 1 base at J, with 10 bases in the middle. CDR3: CASSQVDIMNTGELFF. The CDR3 DNA reads TGCGCCAGCAGCCAAGTGGACATAATGAACACCGGGGAGCTGTTTTTT.

This chain connects TRBV9 to TRBJ1-4; no clear D. From germline, CDR1 is SGDLS and CDR2 YYNGEE. The CDR3 consists of 14 residues. Trimming stripped 1 base from V and 8 bases from J, with 12 bases between. The CDR3 region is CASSVLGSGEKLFF. The CDR3 region has the DNA TGTGCCAGCAGCGTACTCGGTTCGGGAGAAAAACTGTTTTTT.

The chain links TRBV11-1 to TRBJ2-7, with D perhaps TRBD1 (5 bases). Trimming removed 1 base at V and 6 bases at J, with 10 bases between. This CDR3 is built from 13 residues. Germline CDR1 SGHAT, CDR2 FQDESV (reference sequence). CDR3 protein: CASSLVQGGEQYF. As DNA, the CDR3 is TGTGCCAGCAGCTTAGTCCAGGGTGGCGAGCAGTACTTC.

V gene TRBV29-1 combines with J gene TRBJ1-1, with 7 bases matching TRBD1. V dropped 7 bases and J dropped 3; count of bases not matched to a gene: 5. Germline lookup yields CDR1 SQVTM and CDR2 ANQGSEA. The CDR3 contains 12 residues. In DNA form, the CDR3 reads TGCAGCGCACAGGGGTCGGACACTGAAGCTTTCTTT. Its protein is CSAQGSDTEAFF.

The genes are TRBV19 and TRBJ2-7; TRBD1 agrees at 9 bases. Germline CDR1 reads LNHDA; CDR2 reads SQIVND (reference sequence). With V trimmed by 8 bases and J by 4 bases, 12 bases remained unmatched. CDR3 size: 15 residues. This chain's CDR3 is CASVPSGTGRYEQYF. CDR3 in DNA: TGTGCCAGTGTCCCCTCCGGGACAGGGCGGTACGAGCAGTACTTC.

This chain uses TRBV4-3 with TRBJ2-5; D tentatively reads TRBD1 or TRBD2 (5 bases each). The V gene lost 4 bases and the J gene lost 2 bases, with 11 bases spanning the gap. The CDR3 contains 14 residues. Looked up from germline, CDR1 is LGHNA and CDR2 is YSLEER. The CDR3 region has the DNA TGCGCCAGCAGCCCCCGAGGGGCACAAGAGACCCAGTACTTC. Amino acids: CASSPRGAQETQYF.

This chain uses TRBV19 with TRBJ2-7, with D perhaps given as TRBD1 or TRBD2 (5 bases each). With 6 bases removed from V and 1 base from J, the gap between germline ends came to 16 bases. CDR1 and CDR2 from the germline V gene are LNHDA and SQIVND (reference sequence). The CDR3 runs 15 residues. In DNA form, the CDR3 reads TGTGCCAGTAGACAATCCGGGACCGGTTCCTACGAGCAGTACTTC. Translation: CASRQSGTGSYEQYF.

The chain carries TRBV29-1 and TRBJ1-2; no clear D. The CDR3 runs to 11 residues. The V gene's germline CDR1 is SQVTM and CDR2 ANQGSEA. V was clipped by 1 base and J by 4 bases, with 4 bases between them. The CDR3 DNA reads as TGCAGCGTTGAAGGTCCCTATGGCTACACCTTC. Protein product: CSVEGPYGYTF.

This clone was observed a single time. CDR3 region: CASSPGTGSNTEAFF. The CDR3 region has the DNA TGTGCCAGCAGCCCCGGGACAGGGTCGAACACTGAAGCTTTCTTT. The V and J genes are TRBV9 and TRBJ1-1; 9 nucleotides match TRBD1. The V gene's germline CDR1 is SGDLS and CDR2 YYNGEE. The CDR3 has 15 residues. V was pared by 4 bases and J by 1 base, with 5 bases of the junction left unmatched.

The table lists this clone with a few counts. The chain carries TRBV29-1 and TRBJ1-5; D remains ambiguous. The length of the CDR3 is 14 residues. The V gene lost 3 bases and the J gene lost 5 bases, with 14 bases spanning the gap. In germline, CDR1 is SQVTM, CDR2 ANQGSEA. CDR3 protein: CSVDRRNYDQPQHF. The CDR3 DNA reads as TGCAGCGTTGATAGGAGGAACTACGATCAGCCCCAGCATTTT.

The V gene is TRBV5-6, the J gene TRBJ2-7; D uncertain. Germline CDR1 SGHDT, CDR2 YYEEEE. Trimming stripped 4 bases from V and 6 bases from J, with 11 bases between. The CDR3 runs 12 residues. In nucleotides, the CDR3 is TGTGCCAGCAGCCCGTGGGGAAGCGAGCAGTACTTC. Residues: CASSPWGSEQYF. The full variable domain, with the rest looked up from reference TRBV5-6 and TRBJ2-7, is DAGVTQSPTHLIKTRGQQVTLRCSPKSGHDTVSWYQQALGQGPQFIFQYYEEEERQRGNFPDRFSGHQFPNYSSELNVNALLLGDSALYLCASSPWGSEQYFGPGTRLTVT.

The V call is TRBV29-1, the J call TRBJ1-2; tentative D call: TRBD1 (5 bases). Trimming pared 4 bases from V and 4 bases from J, leaving 10 bases between. The V gene's germline CDR1 is SQVTM and CDR2 ANQGSEA. The CDR3 loop spans 12 amino acids. The CDR3 reads CSVGQTTYGYTF. CDR3 in DNA: TGCAGCGTTGGACAGACAACCTATGGCTACACCTTC.

The chain is built from TRBV5-1 and TRBJ2-3, with 7 positions matching TRBD1. After removal of 5 bases from V and 0 bases from J, the junction contained 6 bases not matched to a gene. Germline V CDR1 and CDR2: SGHRS, YFSETQ. The CDR3 sequence is 15 residues long. CDR3 amino acids: CASRPRQGSTDTQYF. Here the CDR3 DNA reads TGCGCCAGCAGACCGCGACAGGGAAGCACAGATACGCAGTATTTT.

This sequence joins TRBV30 and TRBJ1-5; maybe TRBD1 (5 bases). This CDR3 is 15 amino acids long. The germline V gene encodes CDR1 GTSNPN and CDR2 SVGIG (reference sequence). Between the trimmed V and J ends, which lost 0 bases and 3 bases, there was a span of 12 bases. CDR3 DNA: TGTGCCTGGAGTGTCCCGGGACTGCTCAATCAGCCCCAGCATTTT. Protein sequence: CAWSVPGLLNQPQHF.

DNA of the CDR3: TGCGCCAGCAATGTAGACCGATACAATGAGCAGTTCTTC. Translated, it gives CASNVDRYNEQFF. The chain recombines TRBV5-1 with TRBJ2-1; D not resolved. CDR1 and CDR2 from the germline V gene are SGHRS and YFSETQ. The CDR3 runs to 13 residues. V lost 6 bases to trimming and J lost 4 bases, with 11 bases between them.